Below, 2 T cell receptor beta chains from the same sample are listed, as sequenced in a study of blood T cell repertoires in COVID-19. Assay: immunoSEQ multiplex PCR; the TCRdb copy retains only in-frame clones and omits some. The sample contains 200,000 to 300,000 clones, about 91% of which appear only once. The sample was peripheral blood. The receptors originated from a woman aged 25 to 39 with COVID-19, enrolled during active disease.

The gene calls are TRBV11-2 and TRBJ2-2; D might be TRBD1 (6 bases). The germline V gene encodes CDR1 SGHAT and CDR2 FQNNGV. This CDR3 has 17 residues. The germline V and J ends were trimmed by 5 bases and 1 base, with 17 bases remaining between them. CDR3 sequence reads: CASSQIGGEENTGELFF. The CDR3 DNA reads as TGTGCCAGCAGCCAGATAGGGGGAGAGGAGAACACCGGGGAGCTGTTTTTT.

This clone has at least ten counts. This chain uses TRBV28 with TRBJ2-2; no clear D gene. In germline, CDR1 is MDHEN, CDR2 SYDVKM. This CDR3 spans 17 amino acids. V was cut by 3 bases and J by 7 bases, with 21 bases left in between. The CDR3 sequence is CASSLRVPIKTIGELFF. CDR3 DNA: TGTGCCAGCAGTTTGCGAGTCCCGATTAAGACAATCGGGGAGCTGTTTTTT.